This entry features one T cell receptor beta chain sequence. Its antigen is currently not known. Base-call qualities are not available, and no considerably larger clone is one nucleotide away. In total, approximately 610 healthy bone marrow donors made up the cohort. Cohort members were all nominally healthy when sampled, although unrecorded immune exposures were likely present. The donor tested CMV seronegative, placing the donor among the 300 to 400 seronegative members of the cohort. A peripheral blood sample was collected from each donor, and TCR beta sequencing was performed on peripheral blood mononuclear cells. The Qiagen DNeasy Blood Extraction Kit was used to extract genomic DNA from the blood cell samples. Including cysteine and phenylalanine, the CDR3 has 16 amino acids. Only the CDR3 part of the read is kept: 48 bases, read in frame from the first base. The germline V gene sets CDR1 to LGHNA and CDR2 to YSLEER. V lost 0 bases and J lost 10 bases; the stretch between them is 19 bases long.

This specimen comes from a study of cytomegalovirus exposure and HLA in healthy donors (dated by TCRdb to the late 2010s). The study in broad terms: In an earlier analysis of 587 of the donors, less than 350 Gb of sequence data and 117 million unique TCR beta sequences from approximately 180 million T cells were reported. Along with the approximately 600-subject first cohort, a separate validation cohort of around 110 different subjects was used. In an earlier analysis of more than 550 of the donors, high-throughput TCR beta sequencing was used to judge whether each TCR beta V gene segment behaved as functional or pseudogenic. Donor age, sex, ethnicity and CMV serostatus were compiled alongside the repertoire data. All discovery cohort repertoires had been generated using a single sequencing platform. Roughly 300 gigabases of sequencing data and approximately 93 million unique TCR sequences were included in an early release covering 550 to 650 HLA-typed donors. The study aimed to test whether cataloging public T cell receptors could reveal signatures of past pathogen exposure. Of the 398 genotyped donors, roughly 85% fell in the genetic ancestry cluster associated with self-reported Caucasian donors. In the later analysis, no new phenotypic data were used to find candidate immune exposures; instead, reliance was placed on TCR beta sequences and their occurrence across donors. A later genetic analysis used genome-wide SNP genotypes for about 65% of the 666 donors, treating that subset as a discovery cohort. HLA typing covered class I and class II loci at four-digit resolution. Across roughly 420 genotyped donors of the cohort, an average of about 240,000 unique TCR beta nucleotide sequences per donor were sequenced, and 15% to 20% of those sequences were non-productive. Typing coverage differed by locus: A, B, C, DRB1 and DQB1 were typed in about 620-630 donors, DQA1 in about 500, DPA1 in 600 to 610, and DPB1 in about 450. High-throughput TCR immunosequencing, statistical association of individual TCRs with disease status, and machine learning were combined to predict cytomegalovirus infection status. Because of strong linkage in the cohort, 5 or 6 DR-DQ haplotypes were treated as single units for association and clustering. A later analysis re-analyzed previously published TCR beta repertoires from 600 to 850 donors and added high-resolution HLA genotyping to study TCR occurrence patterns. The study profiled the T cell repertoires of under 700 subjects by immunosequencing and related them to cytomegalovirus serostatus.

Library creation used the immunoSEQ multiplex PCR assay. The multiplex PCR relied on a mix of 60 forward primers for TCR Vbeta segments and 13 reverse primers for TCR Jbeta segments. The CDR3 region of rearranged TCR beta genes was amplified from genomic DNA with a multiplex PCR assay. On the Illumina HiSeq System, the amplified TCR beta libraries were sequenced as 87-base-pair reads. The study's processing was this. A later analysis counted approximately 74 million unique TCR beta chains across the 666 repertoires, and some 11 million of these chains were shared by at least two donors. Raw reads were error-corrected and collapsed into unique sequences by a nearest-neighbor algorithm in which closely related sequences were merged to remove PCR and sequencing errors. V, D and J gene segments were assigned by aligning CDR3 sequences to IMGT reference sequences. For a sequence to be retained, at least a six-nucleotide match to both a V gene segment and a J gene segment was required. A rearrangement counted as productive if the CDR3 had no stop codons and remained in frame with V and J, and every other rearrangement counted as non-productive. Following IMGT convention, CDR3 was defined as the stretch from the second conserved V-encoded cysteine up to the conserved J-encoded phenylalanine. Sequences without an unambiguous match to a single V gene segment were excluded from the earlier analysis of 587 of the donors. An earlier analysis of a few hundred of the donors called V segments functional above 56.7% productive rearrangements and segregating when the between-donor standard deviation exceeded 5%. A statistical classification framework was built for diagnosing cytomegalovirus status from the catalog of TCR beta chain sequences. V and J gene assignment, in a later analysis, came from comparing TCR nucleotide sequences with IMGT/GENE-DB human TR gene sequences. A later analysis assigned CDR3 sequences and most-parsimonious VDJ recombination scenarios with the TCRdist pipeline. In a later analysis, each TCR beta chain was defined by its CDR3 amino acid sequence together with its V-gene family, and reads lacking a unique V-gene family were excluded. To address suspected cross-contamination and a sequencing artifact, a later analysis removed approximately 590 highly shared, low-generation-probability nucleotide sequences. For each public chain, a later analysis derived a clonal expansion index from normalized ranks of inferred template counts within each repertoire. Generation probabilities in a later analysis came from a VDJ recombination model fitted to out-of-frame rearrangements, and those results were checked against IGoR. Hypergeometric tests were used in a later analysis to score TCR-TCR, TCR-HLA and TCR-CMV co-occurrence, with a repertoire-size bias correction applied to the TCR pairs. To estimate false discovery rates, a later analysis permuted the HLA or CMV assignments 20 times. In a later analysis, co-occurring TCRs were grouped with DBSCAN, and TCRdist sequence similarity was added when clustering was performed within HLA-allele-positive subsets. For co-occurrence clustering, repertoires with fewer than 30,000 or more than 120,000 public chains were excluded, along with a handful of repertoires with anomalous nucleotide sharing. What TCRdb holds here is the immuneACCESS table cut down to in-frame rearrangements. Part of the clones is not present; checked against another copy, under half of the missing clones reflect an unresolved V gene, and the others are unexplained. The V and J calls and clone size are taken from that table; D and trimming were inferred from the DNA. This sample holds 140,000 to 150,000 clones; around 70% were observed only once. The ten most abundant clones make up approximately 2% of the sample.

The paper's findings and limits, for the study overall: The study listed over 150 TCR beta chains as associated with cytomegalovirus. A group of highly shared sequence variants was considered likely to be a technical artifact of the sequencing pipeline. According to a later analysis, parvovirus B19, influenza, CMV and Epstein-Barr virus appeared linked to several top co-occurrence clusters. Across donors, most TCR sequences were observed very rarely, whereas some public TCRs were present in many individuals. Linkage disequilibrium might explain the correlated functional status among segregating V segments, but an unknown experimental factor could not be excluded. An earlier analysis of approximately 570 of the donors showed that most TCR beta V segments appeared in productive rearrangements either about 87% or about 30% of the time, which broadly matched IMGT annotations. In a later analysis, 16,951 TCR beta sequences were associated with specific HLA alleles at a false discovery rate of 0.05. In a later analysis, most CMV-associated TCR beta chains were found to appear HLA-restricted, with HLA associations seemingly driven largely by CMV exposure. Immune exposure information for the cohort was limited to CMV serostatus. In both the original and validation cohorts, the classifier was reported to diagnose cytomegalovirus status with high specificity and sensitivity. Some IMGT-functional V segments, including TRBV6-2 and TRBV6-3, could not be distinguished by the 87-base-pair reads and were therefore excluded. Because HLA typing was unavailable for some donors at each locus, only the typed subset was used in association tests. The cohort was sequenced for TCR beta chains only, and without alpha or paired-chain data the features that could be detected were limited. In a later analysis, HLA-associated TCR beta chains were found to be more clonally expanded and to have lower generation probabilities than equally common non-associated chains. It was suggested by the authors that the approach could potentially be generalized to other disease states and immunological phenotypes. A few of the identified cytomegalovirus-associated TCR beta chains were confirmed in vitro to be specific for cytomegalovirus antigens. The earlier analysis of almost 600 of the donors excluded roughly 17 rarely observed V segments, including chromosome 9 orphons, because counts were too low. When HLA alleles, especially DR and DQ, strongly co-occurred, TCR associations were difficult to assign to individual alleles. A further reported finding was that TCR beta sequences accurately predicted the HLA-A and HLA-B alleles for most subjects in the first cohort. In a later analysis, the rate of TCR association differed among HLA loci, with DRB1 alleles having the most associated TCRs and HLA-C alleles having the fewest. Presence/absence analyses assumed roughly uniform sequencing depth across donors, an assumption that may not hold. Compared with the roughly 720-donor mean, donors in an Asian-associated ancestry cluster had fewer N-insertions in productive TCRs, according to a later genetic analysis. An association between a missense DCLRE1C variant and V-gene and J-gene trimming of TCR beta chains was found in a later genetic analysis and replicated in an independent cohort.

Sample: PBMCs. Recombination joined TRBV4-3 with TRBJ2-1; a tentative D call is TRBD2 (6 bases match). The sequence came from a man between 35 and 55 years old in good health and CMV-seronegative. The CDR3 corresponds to CASSQDLAGGDREQFF. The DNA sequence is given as TGCGCCAGCAGCCAAGATCTTGCCGGCGGGGATCGGGAGCAGTTCTTC.